This passage covers 20 T cell receptor beta chains from one sample sequenced in a study of blood T cell repertoires in COVID-19. The method was immunoSEQ multiplex PCR; TCRdb's version includes in-frame clones alone and lacks a portion of them. The table lists some 120,000 clones, over 75% of them singletons. Input material: peripheral blood. The receptors were gathered from a woman aged 55 to 70 with acute or convalescent COVID-19.

The chain links TRBV7-3 to TRBJ2-2; 10 positions agree with TRBD1. The CDR3 contains 15 residues. Trimming removed 5 bases from V and 4 bases from J; junction bases left unmatched: 4. Germline V gene sequence: CDR1 SGHTA, CDR2 FQGTGA. This CDR3 reads CASSRGQGGTGELFF. CDR3 nucleotide sequence: TGTGCCAGCAGCCGCGGACAGGGGGGCACCGGGGAGCTGTTTTTT.

Here the CDR3 DNA reads TGTGCCAGTCAAACAGGAGCCTACGAGCAGTACTTC. This encodes CASQTGAYEQYF. The V call is TRBV19, the J call TRBJ2-7; a possible D gene is TRBD1 (5 bases). The ends were cut back, 8 bases at V and 2 bases at J, with 10 bases in the middle. Germline CDR1 reads LNHDA; CDR2 reads SQIVND (reference sequence). CDR3 length: 12 amino acids.

The rearrangement joins TRBV11-3 to TRBJ1-5, with a tentative D call TRBD1 (5 bases). V was cut by 2 bases and J by 6 bases, with 11 bases left in between. In germline, CDR1 is SGHNT, CDR2 YENEEA. The CDR3 spans 14 residues. The DNA of the CDR3 is TGTGCCAGCAGCTTACGGGCAGGGTCTCAGCCCCAGCATTTT. This sequence encodes CASSLRAGSQPQHF.

The CDR3 here is CASDVRGVGYTF. DNA for the CDR3: TGTGCCAGCGATGTTCGCGGGGTAGGCTACACCTTC. The chain combines TRBV28 with TRBJ1-2; D ambiguous. Germline lookup yields CDR1 MDHEN and CDR2 SYDVKM. This CDR3 comprises 12 residues. V lost 8 bases and J lost 8, with 15 bases in between.

V gene TRBV7-3 combines with J gene TRBJ2-5, with 7 bases matching TRBD2. The germline CDR1 and CDR2 sequences are SGHTA and FQGTGA. The CDR3 runs 16 residues. The V gene end was trimmed by 6 bases and the J gene end by 3 bases; junction bases not matched to a gene: 13. The CDR3 nucleotides are TGTGCCAGCAGACCGGGAGGTCGGGGCAAGGAAGAGACCCAGTACTTC. Translation: CASRPGGRGKEETQYF.

The chain links TRBV3-1 (or the pseudogene TRBV3-2) to TRBJ1-5; weak D call: TRBD1 (5 bases). The CDR3 is 14 amino acids. Trimming took 4 bases from V and 7 from J, leaving 14 bases between them. From germline, CDR1 is LGHDT and CDR2 YNNKEL (reference sequence). The CDR3 sequence: CASSPGITRQPQHF. The DNA of the CDR3 is TGTGCCAGCAGCCCAGGGATAACAAGGCAGCCCCAGCATTTT.

The genes are TRBV18 and TRBJ1-3; 7 bases align to TRBD1. Germline V gene sequence: CDR1 KGHSH, CDR2 LQKENI. The CDR3 loop spans 15 amino acids. Trimming cost V 6 bases and J 0 bases; bases outside gene matches: 5. CDR3 in DNA: TGTGCCAGCTCTCAGACAGGGCTCTCTGGAAACACCATATATTTT. As protein: CASSQTGLSGNTIYF. Based on the CDR3 plus reference TRBV18 and TRBJ1-3, the full variable domain is NAGVMQNPRHLVRRRGQEARLRCSPMKGHSHVYWYRQLPEEGLKFMVYLQKENIIDESGMPKERFSAEFPKEGPSILRIQQVVRGDSAAYFCASSQTGLSGNTIYFGEGSWLTVV.

The J gene is TRBJ2-7, the V gene TRBV5-1; TRBD1 is a possible D gene (5 bases). The V gene's germline CDR1 is SGHRS and CDR2 YFSETQ. This CDR3 is built from 18 residues. V lost 2 bases, J lost 0 bases, and 21 bases lay in between. CDR3 nucleotides: TGCGCCAGCAGCTTCTCCGGACAAGATAAACCCTTCTCCTACGAGCAGTACTTC. It yields the protein CASSFSGQDKPFSYEQYF.

This chain connects TRBV7-2 to TRBJ1-2, with D possibly TRBD1 on 5 matching bases. Trimming pared 5 bases from V and 8 bases from J, leaving 18 bases between. Germline loops: CDR1 SGHTA, CDR2 FQGNSA. There are 14 residues in the CDR3. The CDR3, as DNA: TGTGCCAGCAGCGCACCCGGGGGTGTAGGAGGCTACACCTTC. Its translation is CASSAPGGVGGYTF.

The rearrangement joins TRBV14 to TRBJ2-1; 9 bases are a match to TRBD2. V dropped 4 bases and J dropped 10; count of bases not matched to a gene: 11. The CDR3 runs to 15 residues. CDR1 is SGHDN and CDR2 is FVKESK in the germline V gene. As DNA, the CDR3 is TGTGCCAGCAGCCCTCTAGCGGGGTCAGCACAAGAGCAGTTCTTC. This sequence encodes CASSPLAGSAQEQFF.

The V gene is TRBV5-1, the J gene TRBJ1-4; TRBD1 matches at 7 bases. CDR3 length equals 15 residues. CDR1 SGHRS and CDR2 YFSETQ come from the germline V gene. With V trimmed by 2 bases and J by 3 bases, 4 bases remained unmatched. The CDR3 loop reads CASSLTGASNEKLFF. The CDR3 nucleotides are TGCGCCAGCAGCTTAACAGGGGCCTCTAATGAAAAACTGTTTTTT.

The V call is TRBV9, the J call TRBJ2-3; possible D gene TRBD2, 5 bases. The CDR3 consists of 14 residues. Germline loops: CDR1 SGDLS, CDR2 YYNGEE. Trimming shortened V by 0 bases and J by 5 bases, and 10 bases separated the two germline ends. CDR3 in DNA: TGTGCCAGCAGCGTAGGAATTGGAGGAGATACGCAGTATTTT. This codes for CASSVGIGGDTQYF. The whole variable domain, filled in from reference TRBV9 and TRBJ2-3, reads DSGVTQTPKHLITATGQRVTLRCSPRSGDLSVYWYQQSLDQGLQFLIQYYNGEERAKGNILERFSAQQFPDLHSELNLSSLELGDSALYFCASSVGIGGDTQYFGPGTRLTVL.

This chain joins TRBV28 and TRBJ1-2, with D uncertain. CDR1 is MDHEN and CDR2 is SYDVKM in the germline V gene. The CDR3 is made up of 14 amino acids. The V and J ends lost 8 bases and 5 bases respectively, with 18 bases between them. CDR3 amino acids: CASADGLRRYGYTF. The CDR3, as DNA: TGTGCCAGCGCAGACGGACTGAGGAGGTATGGCTACACCTTC.

This clone was detected only once. The chain carries TRBV19 and TRBJ1-5, with D perhaps TRBD1 (6 bases). The CDR3 covers 16 residues. V was pared by 2 bases and J by 0 bases, with 11 bases between. Germline CDR1 reads LNHDA; CDR2 reads SQIVND (reference sequence). In DNA, the CDR3 is TGTGCCAGTAGTATACGGGGGGGCGGTAGCAATCAGCCCCAGCATTTT. Translated, it gives CASSIRGGGSNQPQHF.

The V call is TRBV10-3, the J call TRBJ1-5; D possibly corresponds to TRBD1 (6 bases). V lost 5 bases to trimming and J lost 0 bases, with 11 bases between them. This CDR3 comprises 15 residues. Looked up from germline, CDR1 is ENHRY and CDR2 is SYGVKD. Written as DNA, the CDR3 is TGTGCCATCAGTCGGGACAAATATAGCAATCAGCCCCAGCATTTT. Residues: CAISRDKYSNQPQHF.

The CDR3 nucleotides are TGCGCCAGCAGTGGTGGGCTAGCGGACCTCAATGAGCAGTTCTTC. Its translation: CASSGGLADLNEQFF. V and J are TRBV10-1 and TRBJ2-1, with 7 bases aligning to TRBD2. V lost 4 bases to trimming and J lost 6 bases; unmatched junction nucleotides: 9. Germline V gives CDR1 WNHNN, CDR2 SYGVQD (reference sequence). This CDR3 has 15 amino acids.

The chain recombines TRBV4-1 with TRBJ1-6, with 10 nucleotides matching TRBD1. This CDR3 contains 15 residues. The germline gives CDR1 MGHRA, CDR2 YSYEKL. Trimming cost V 3 bases and J 11 bases; bases outside gene matches: 7. CDR3 sequence reads: CASSQWDRGTTPLHF. CDR3 DNA: TGCGCCAGCAGCCAGTGGGACAGGGGAACGACACCCCTCCACTTT.

The chain is built from TRBV7-2 and TRBJ2-5, with TRBD2 matching 8 bases. The CDR3 consists of 16 residues. Looked up from germline, CDR1 is SGHTA and CDR2 is FQGNSA. V shed 1 base and J 3 bases; nucleotides not matched to a gene: 7. The CDR3 region has the DNA TGTGCCAGCAGCTTAGAGAGCGGGAGAGGAAAAGAGACCCAGTACTTC. Its translation: CASSLESGRGKETQYF.

The chain uses TRBV7-9 and TRBJ1-2; unclear D gene. V shed 1 base and J shed 3 bases, with 9 bases lying between them. Per the germline V gene, CDR1 is SEHNR and CDR2 is FQNEAQ (reference sequence). The length of the CDR3 is 14 residues. CDR3 sequence: CASSLVGIDYGYTF. The CDR3 nucleotides read TGTGCCAGCAGCTTAGTGGGCATTGACTATGGCTACACCTTC.

CDR3 sequence: CASSHNSGSETQYF. The CDR3 DNA reads as TGTGCCAGCAGCCACAATAGCGGGAGTGAGACCCAGTACTTC. The rearrangement uses TRBV14 and TRBJ2-5; 9 bases agree with TRBD2. V trimming: 3 bases; J trimming: 5 bases; junction bases outside the gene matches: 4. The germline V gene has CDR1 SGHDN and CDR2 FVKESK. The CDR3 contains 14 residues. Together with reference TRBV14 and TRBJ2-5, the CDR3 gives the full variable domain: EAGVTQFPSHSVIEKGQTVTLRCDPISGHDNLYWYRRVMGKEIKFLLHFVKESKQDESGMPNNRFLAERTGGTYSTLKVQPAELEDSGVYFCASSHNSGSETQYFGPGTRLLVL.